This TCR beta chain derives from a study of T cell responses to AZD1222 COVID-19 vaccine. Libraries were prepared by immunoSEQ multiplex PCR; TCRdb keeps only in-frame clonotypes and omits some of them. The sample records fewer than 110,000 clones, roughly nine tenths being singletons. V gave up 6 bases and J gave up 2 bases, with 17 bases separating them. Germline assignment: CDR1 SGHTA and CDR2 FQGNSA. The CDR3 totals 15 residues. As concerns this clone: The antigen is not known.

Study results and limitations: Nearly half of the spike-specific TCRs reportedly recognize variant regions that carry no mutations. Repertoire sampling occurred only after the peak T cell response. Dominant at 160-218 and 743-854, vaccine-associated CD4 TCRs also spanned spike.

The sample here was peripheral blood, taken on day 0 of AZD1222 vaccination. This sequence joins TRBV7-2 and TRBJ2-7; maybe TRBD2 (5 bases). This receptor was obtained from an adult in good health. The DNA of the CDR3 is TGTGCCAGCAGTCTAAGCGGTACGGAGACCTACGAGCAGTACTTC. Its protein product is CASSLSGTETYEQYF.